This T cell receptor beta chain appears in the sequencing data of a study of T cell responses to AZD1222 COVID-19 vaccine. Measured with immunoSEQ multiplex PCR; TCRdb has only the in-frame clones, and not every one. This sample has 200,000 or so clones, with approximately 92% found just once. Study-wide results and limits: Repertoire samples came only from after the peak T cell response. Regions 160-218 and 743-854 held dominance among vaccine-associated CD4 TCRs, which spanned spike. Only six AZD1222 recipients tested seropositive at baseline.

Germline V CDR1 and CDR2: LGHDT, YNNKEL (reference sequence). The CDR3 length is 14 residues. V gave up 1 base and J gave up 7 bases, with 11 bases separating them. On this clone: Its target is unknown.

The sequences come from peripheral blood, collected on day 0 of AZD1222 vaccination. The sequence derives from an adult in good health. The chain recombines TRBV3-1 (or the pseudogene TRBV3-2) with TRBJ2-1; D not resolved. The CDR3 region is CASSQGLLSNEQFF. DNA of the CDR3: TGTGCCAGCAGCCAAGGGCTTCTCTCGAATGAGCAGTTCTTC.